Shown below are 3 T cell receptor beta chains from a single sample sequenced in a study of cytomegalovirus exposure and HLA in healthy donors. A multiplex PCR was run with 60 Vbeta primers and 13 Jbeta primers. Repertoires were generated with immunoSEQ multiplex PCR, while TCRdb's copy carries only in-frame clones and drops some. This table has more than 85,000 clones, 73% appearing once. What was sequenced was PBMCs. These receptors were collected from a middle-aged man in good health and CMV-seronegative.

Only a few counts were recorded for this clone. V is TRBV7-3 and J is TRBJ2-1; 13 nucleotides match TRBD2. CDR1 is SGHTA and CDR2 is FQGTGA in the germline V gene. The CDR3 totals 18 residues. The junction had 13 bases not matched to a gene; V was cut back by 4 bases and J by 7 bases. The CDR3 sequence is CASSSSTSGGTLRNEQFF. The CDR3 nucleotides are TGTGCCAGCAGCTCTTCGACTAGCGGGGGGACCCTTAGGAATGAGCAGTTCTTC.

The chain is built from TRBV4-1 and TRBJ2-1; TRBD1 agrees at 10 bases. CDR3 length: 15 amino acids. CDR1 and CDR2 (germline): MGHRA, YSYEKL. V lost 4 bases, J lost 7 bases, and 7 bases stayed unmatched. As DNA, the CDR3 is TGCGCCAGCAGCCTAGATCCGGGACAGGGGAATGAGCAGTTCTTC. Residues: CASSLDPGQGNEQFF.

This clone has only a few counts. V is TRBV7-9 and J is TRBJ2-5; 11 nucleotides match TRBD2. V dropped 6 bases and J dropped 5; count of bases not matched to a gene: 11. The CDR3 runs to 16 residues. In germline, CDR1 is SEHNR, CDR2 FQNEAQ (reference sequence). The CDR3 DNA is TGTGCCAGCAGTCCGCCTTTAGCGGGGGGGATCGAGACCCAGTACTTC. It yields the protein CASSPPLAGGIETQYF.